This is a list of T cell receptor beta chains from one sample in a study of blood T cell repertoires in COVID-19. TCRdb's table, derived via immunoSEQ multiplex PCR, lists solely in-frame clones and lacks some. The sample has roughly 150,000 clones, roughly 78% seen once. The source material was peripheral blood. The source of these receptors is a human donor with acute or convalescent COVID-19. The donor label of this sample is uncertain. CDR3s include the opening cysteine and the closing phenylalanine or tryptophan. A D gene is named only where the DNA matches it firmly. Only part of the rows carry a size: once, few, many, or a class if the clone is expanded.

clone_size	v_call	j_call	d_call	cdr3_nt	cdr3_aa
.	TRBV5-1	TRBJ1-1	.	TGCGCCAGCAGCTTGAGCGGGGGCGCGTGGACTGAAGCTTTCTTT	CASSLSGGAWTEAFF
.	TRBV6-5	TRBJ1-2	.	TGTGCCAGCAGTCAACAGCAGAACTATGGCTACACCTTC	CASSQQQNYGYTF
.	TRBV6-5	TRBJ2-7	TRBD1	TGTGCCAGCAGCCTGGGCAGGGGGCCGGGGAAGCAGTACTTC	CASSLGRGPGKQYF
.	TRBV5-8	TRBJ1-4	TRBD1	TGTGCCAGCAGTCACAGGGGACAGGCTAATGAAAAACTGTTTTTT	CASSHRGQANEKLFF
few	TRBV2	TRBJ1-2	.	TGTGCCAGCAGGACGCAGGCTTACAACTATGGCTACACCTTC	CASRTQAYNYGYTF
once	TRBV7-3	TRBJ1-5	.	TGTGCCAGCAGCCCCTCCGTCGGGCAGCCCCAGCATTTT	CASSPSVGQPQHF
.	TRBV6-5	TRBJ1-1	.	TGTGCCAGCAGCTCCGCTGAAGCTTTCTTT	CASSSAEAFF
.	TRBV14	TRBJ1-2	TRBD1	TGTGCCAGCAGCCAGCTTGACAGGGGGCGGGATGGCTACACCTTC	CASSQLDRGRDGYTF
.	TRBV29-1	TRBJ1-1	.	TGCAGCACCCAAAACGGGGTGAACACTGAAGCTTTCTTT	CSTQNGVNTEAFF
once	TRBV11-2	TRBJ2-1	TRBD1	TGTGCCAGCAGCTTAGATGGGGACAGGGGGCGAAATGAGCAGTTCTTC	CASSLDGDRGRNEQFF
once	TRBV11-2	TRBJ1-1	TRBD1	TGTGCCAGCAGGAGGGGGCTCGGCACTGAAGCTTTCTTT	CASRRGLGTEAFF
.	TRBV7-2	TRBJ1-2	TRBD1	TGTGCCAGCAGCTTCCGGGACAGTACCACGCAGGGCTATGGCTACACCTTC	CASSFRDSTTQGYGYTF
once	TRBV11-2	TRBJ1-5	.	TGTGCCAGCAGCGCAGCAGGGTCACCCCAGCATTTT	CASSAAGSPQHF
.	TRBV18	TRBJ1-3	.	TGTGCCAGCTCAGCGGACTCTGGAAACACCATATATTTT	CASSADSGNTIYF
.	TRBV3-1/TRBV3-2	TRBJ1-6	TRBD1	TGTGCCAGCAGCCACGGACAGGGACGATTTAATTCACCCCTCCACTTT	CASSHGQGRFNSPLHF
.	TRBV9	TRBJ2-7	TRBD2	TGTGCCAGCAGCGCGCGGGGGACTCCCTACGAGCAGTACTTC	CASSARGTPYEQYF
.	TRBV6-5	TRBJ2-7	TRBD1	TGTGCCAGCAGTCCGTTGGGACAGGGCCACTACGAGCAGTACTTC	CASSPLGQGHYEQYF
.	TRBV7-7	TRBJ1-4	.	TGTGCTAGCAGCGAGGGGATGCGGAGCGGGAATGAAAAACTGTTTTTT	CASSEGMRSGNEKLFF
.	TRBV6-2/TRBV6-3	TRBJ1-2	TRBD1	TGTGCCAGCAGTCGCAAACAGGGGACTTTTTATGGCTACACCTTC	CASSRKQGTFYGYTF
.	TRBV7-9	TRBJ1-1	.	TGTGCCAGCAGCTTAAGGGGTGGCACTGAAGCTTTCTTT	CASSLRGGTEAFF
.	TRBV2	TRBJ1-6	.	TGTGCCACCTCCGGACAGACGCGTAATTCACCCCTCCACTTT	CATSGQTRNSPLHF
.	TRBV5-1	TRBJ1-1	.	TGCGCCAGCAGCTTGTACGACAGCCGAATGAACACTGAAGCTTTCTTT	CASSLYDSRMNTEAFF
few	TRBV19	TRBJ2-6	.	TGTGCCAGTATCCGCTTACAGGGCTCTGGGGCCAACGTCCTGACTTTC	CASIRLQGSGANVLTF
few	TRBV5-4	TRBJ1-4	TRBD1	TGTGCCAGCAGCCAACCGGGACAGGGGCGAGAAAAACTGTTTTTT	CASSQPGQGREKLFF
.	TRBV15	TRBJ1-4	TRBD1	TGTGCCACCAGCAGAGGGACAGGGCGGGGTAGAAGGGATACTAATGAAAAACTGTTTTTT	CATSRGTGRGRRDTNEKLFF
.	TRBV11-3	TRBJ1-3	TRBD1	TGTGCCAGCAGCCATCGCGGACAGGGGGAAAACACCATATATTTT	CASSHRGQGENTIYF
.	TRBV5-1	TRBJ2-2	TRBD2	TGCGCCAGCAGCTGGGGACTACCAACGAACACCGGGGAGCTGTTTTTT	CASSWGLPTNTGELFF
few	TRBV10-2	TRBJ2-1	.	TGCGCCAGCAGTGTAAGGGCAGGGGATTACAATGAGCAGTTCTTC	CASSVRAGDYNEQFF
.	TRBV10-1	TRBJ2-3	TRBD2	TGCGCCAGCAGTGAGTTGACTAGCGGGGGTGCAGATACGCAGTATTTT	CASSELTSGGADTQYF
.	TRBV5-4	TRBJ1-2	.	TGTGCCAGCAGCTTGGATGGGCAGACCTATGGCTACACCTTC	CASSLDGQTYGYTF
.	TRBV5-1	TRBJ1-2	.	TGCGCCAGCAGCTTGGCTTCAGGGGATGGCTACACCTTC	CASSLASGDGYTF
.	TRBV5-4	TRBJ1-2	TRBD1	TGTGCCAGCAGCTGGGGGACAGGGCGCGGCTACACCTTC	CASSWGTGRGYTF
.	TRBV2	TRBJ1-3	.	TGTGCCAGCTCAAGAGGGACTGGAAACACCATATATTTT	CASSRGTGNTIYF
.	TRBV6-1	TRBJ1-2	TRBD1	TGTGCCAGCAGTGTCCAGGGGGCTCTTATTTCTAACTATGGCTACACCTTC	CASSVQGALISNYGYTF
.	TRBV19	TRBJ2-1	TRBD1	TGTGCCAGTAGTACGGGACAGGGGTACAATGAGCAGTTCTTC	CASSTGQGYNEQFF
.	TRBV6-5	TRBJ1-1	.	TGTGCCAGCACGGGGAGTGGGAACACTGAAGCTTTCTTT	CASTGSGNTEAFF
.	TRBV4-3	TRBJ1-5	.	TGCGCCAGCAGCCAAGAGTTCAACAGCATTAATCAGCCCCAGCATTTT	CASSQEFNSINQPQHF
.	TRBV10-2	TRBJ1-1	.	TGCGCCAGCAACCCCGGGGGTGCGGACACTGAAGCTTTCTTT	CASNPGGADTEAFF
few	TRBV14	TRBJ1-4	.	TGTGCCAGCAGCTCTCGACAGGAAAGTAATGAAAAACTGTTTTTT	CASSSRQESNEKLFF
.	TRBV7-6	TRBJ2-1	.	TGTGCCAGCAGCTTAGCAGGGGGGGGCTCCTACAATGAGCAGTTCTTC	CASSLAGGGSYNEQFF
.	TRBV9	TRBJ2-3	TRBD2	TGTGCCAGCAGCGTCTTAGCGGGGTTTCCCACAGATACGCAGTATTTT	CASSVLAGFPTDTQYF